This T cell receptor beta chain was captured by sequencing in a study of blood T cell repertoires in COVID-19. Study-level background: PBMCs, B-cell-depleted T cells, or T cells were the source of the cDNA or gDNA that made up the material.

In the original workflow: Nucleated cell number was recorded as an estimate derived from reference gene primer amplification. The repertoire was sequenced with immunoSEQ multiplex PCR; TCRdb's copy has only in-frame clones and lacks some. The V and J calls and clone size are taken from that table; D and trimming were inferred from the DNA. The sample gives fewer than 85,000 clones, around 90% of which show up once; more than 7% is in the top ten. CDR3 size: 12 residues. Trimming cost V 5 bases and J 2 bases, with 5 bases left between them. Per germline, CDR1 SGHNT and CDR2 YENEEA. This chain links TRBV11-3 with TRBJ2-3; perhaps TRBD1 as D (5 bases). The clonotype originates from a human donor in a cohort sampled during active COVID-19. Sequenced input: peripheral blood. The CDR3 spells CASSGATDTQYF. The CDR3 DNA reads as TGTGCCAGCAGCGGGGCCACAGATACGCAGTATTTT.